This entry lists 3 T cell receptor beta chains sequenced from one sample in a study of blood T cell repertoires in COVID-19. Only in-frame clones appear in the TCRdb table, and some are missing; sequencing was by immunoSEQ multiplex PCR. The sample includes hundreds of thousands of clones, 70% to 90% of them seen just once. The specimen sequenced was PBMCs or T cells enriched from blood (not recorded which). These TCRs come from a man in his forties who had recovered from COVID-19.

The chain has TRBV24-1 and TRBJ1-2; TRBD1 might be the D (6 bases). V lost 7 bases, J lost 4 bases, and 9 bases lay in between. The CDR3 covers 12 residues. CDR1 KGHDR and CDR2 SFDVKD come from the germline V gene. The CDR3 protein is CATRDRRYGYTF. The DNA for the CDR3 is TGTGCCACCAGGGACAGACGCTATGGCTACACCTTC.

The chain is built from TRBV5-1 and TRBJ2-3, with TRBD2 matching 14 bases. The junction had 5 bases not matched to a gene; V was cut back by 0 bases and J by 5 bases. The CDR3 consists of 17 residues. Germline assignment: CDR1 SGHRS and CDR2 YFSETQ. CDR3 nucleotide sequence: TGCGCCAGCAGCTTGGCCAGACTAGCGGGAGGGGGAGATACGCAGTATTTT. This translates into CASSLARLAGGGDTQYF.

This clone was observed a few times. CDR3 sequence: CASKSEGNQPQHF. DNA of the CDR3: TGTGCCAGCAAGTCAGAAGGCAATCAGCCCCAGCATTTT. The J gene is TRBJ1-5, the V gene TRBV2; D uncertain. V was clipped by 7 bases and J by 2 bases, with 9 bases between them. The germline V gene encodes CDR1 SNHLY and CDR2 FYNNEI. The CDR3 has 13 amino acids.